Below are 9 T cell receptor beta chains sequenced from a single sample in a study of T cell responses to AZD1222 COVID-19 vaccine. Sequencing used immunoSEQ multiplex PCR; TCRdb keeps in-frame clones, though not all of them. The sample shows about 110,000 clones, 70% to 90% of them seen only once. The sequencing used peripheral blood, collected on day 0 of MenACWY control vaccination. The receptors originated from an adult in good health.

The chain joins TRBV6-4 to TRBJ1-5; TRBD1 might be the D (5 bases). Trimming left V 2 bases short and J 4 bases short, with 12 bases between. The CDR3 consists of 15 residues. Germline assignment: CDR1 MRHNA and CDR2 SNTAGT. CDR3 coding DNA: TGTGCCAGCAGTGACAAACCGGGGCAAAATCAGCCCCAGCATTTT. It encodes CASSDKPGQNQPQHF.

The V call is TRBV7-9, the J call TRBJ1-1, with D perhaps matching TRBD1 (5 bases). Per the germline V gene, CDR1 is SEHNR and CDR2 is FQNEAQ (reference sequence). This CDR3 region has 18 residues. V was shortened by 1 base and J by 2 bases, with 20 bases between the two germline ends. The CDR3 sequence: CASSLDKGLPGSNTEAFF. The CDR3 DNA reads TGTGCCAGCAGCTTAGATAAGGGGCTACCAGGGTCTAACACTGAAGCTTTCTTT.

The V call is TRBV7-2, the J call TRBJ2-1; TRBD2 matches 9 bases. CDR1 and CDR2 (germline): SGHTA, FQGNSA. V lost 2 bases and J lost 10; bases outside the gene matches: 3. CDR3 length: 13 amino acids. This CDR3 is CASSLLREGEQFF. The DNA of the CDR3 is TGTGCCAGCAGCTTACTGCGGGAGGGGGAGCAGTTCTTC.

The J gene is TRBJ1-6, the V gene TRBV6-5; 10 nucleotides align to TRBD1. Germline values: CDR1 MNHEY, CDR2 SVGAGI. V gave up 8 bases and J gave up 7 bases; unmatched junction bases: 5. The CDR3 totals 14 residues. The CDR3 protein is CASDRGLENSPLHF. CDR3 sequence (DNA): TGTGCCAGCGACAGGGGGCTGGAGAATTCACCCCTCCACTTT.

The rearrangement joins TRBV7-8 to TRBJ1-1; no firm D call. V was clipped by 4 bases and J by 7 bases, with 7 bases between them. The CDR3 runs 11 residues. In germline, CDR1 is SGHVS, CDR2 FQNEAQ. CDR3 bases: TGTGCCAGCAGCTCACATCTTGAAGCTTTCTTT. It encodes CASSSHLEAFF.

This chain uses TRBV7-9 with TRBJ1-2; the D is unclear. The CDR3 spans 11 residues. V shed 2 bases and J shed 8 bases, with 6 bases lying between them. CDR1 and CDR2 (germline): SEHNR, FQNEAQ (reference sequence). CDR3 sequence (DNA): TGTGCCAGCAGCTTATTGGACGGCTACACCTTC. It yields the protein CASSLLDGYTF.

The sample holds one count of this clone. The chain recombines TRBV18 with TRBJ1-4; D perhaps matches TRBD1 (5 bases). Trimming cost V 2 bases and J 7 bases, with 8 bases left between them. Germline V gives CDR1 KGHSH, CDR2 LQKENI. The CDR3 loop spans 13 amino acids. CDR3 in DNA: TGTGCCAGCTCACCAGGGAGGGGTGAAAAACTGTTTTTT. This encodes CASSPGRGEKLFF.

The rearrangement joins TRBV2 to TRBJ2-2, with 13 bases matching TRBD2. CDR1 is SNHLY and CDR2 is FYNNEI in the germline V gene. V lost 3 bases to trimming and J lost 3 bases; unmatched junction nucleotides: 4. The length of the CDR3 is 17 residues. The CDR3 here is CASSEGLAGLYTGELFF. The CDR3 DNA is TGTGCCAGCAGTGAGGGACTAGCGGGGTTGTACACCGGGGAGCTGTTTTTT.

V gene TRBV4-1 combines with J gene TRBJ1-2; D unclear. Trimming stripped 1 base from V and 3 bases from J, with 9 bases between. Looked up from germline, CDR1 is MGHRA and CDR2 is YSYEKL. The CDR3 runs to 14 residues. CDR3 bases: TGCGCCAGCAGCCAAGTGGCGGGGTACTATGGCTACACCTTC. The encoded protein is CASSQVAGYYGYTF.